These T cell receptor beta chains were read from a single sample in a study of post-analysis software for immune sequencing data. MiXCR, applied by TCRdb to the PCR reads, yields one record per CDR3 protein. The table has about 200,000 distinct CDR3 sequences, approximately 29% seen once. Sequences were obtained from blood. The receptors here all came from a girl aged 2 to 17 with multiple sclerosis. Each CDR3 is given without its conserved first and last residue. Each record gives: V gene, J gene, CDR3 protein.

V gene: TRBV4-1; J gene: TRBJ2-1; CDR3 protein: ASSQGIAGTLSSYNEQF
V gene: TRBV25-1; J gene: TRBJ1-1; CDR3 protein: ASSPQDRSWATTEAF
V gene: TRBV28; J gene: TRBJ2-5; CDR3 protein: ASLGSDFQETQY
V gene: TRBV5-6; J gene: TRBJ2-5; CDR3 protein: ASSLFPSGGLRETQY
V gene: TRBV5-1; J gene: TRBJ1-1; CDR3 protein: ASSEGGQGFTEAF
V gene: TRBV10-3; J gene: TRBJ2-3; CDR3 protein: AISHGRPSSTDTQY
V gene: TRBV3-1; J gene: TRBJ2-7; CDR3 protein: ASSHLTYEQY
V gene: TRBV12-3/TRBV12-4; J gene: TRBJ1-1; CDR3 protein: ASSFAGTGGTEAF
V gene: TRBV20-1; J gene: TRBJ1-5; CDR3 protein: SARGTVENQPQH
V gene: TRBV20-1; J gene: TRBJ2-1; CDR3 protein: SASSVLAGGRVVYEQF
V gene: TRBV4-2; J gene: TRBJ2-1; CDR3 protein: ASSQRGPGNEQF